This T cell receptor (beta chain) was observed in a study of neurological immune-mediated disorders. 5'RACE with 10-nucleotide random UMIs generated the cDNA. MiXCR was run by TCRdb on the 5' RACE reads, yielding one entry per CDR3 protein. Here the sample spans 46,000 or so distinct CDR3 sequences, 4.5% being singletons. This CDR3 contains 14 residues. From germline, CDR1 is SGHRS and CDR2 YFSETQ. V shed 3 bases and J shed 1 base, with 9 bases lying between them. This clonotype has ten or more counts. Sequencing input: PBMCs. The receptor was derived from a woman aged 60-75 years with multiple sclerosis. V usage is TRBV5-1 and J usage is TRBJ2-3; D might be TRBD2 (6 bases). CDR3 sequence reads: CASSSSSGTDTQYF. The CDR3 nucleotides read TGCGCCAGCAGCTCGTCTAGCGGCACAGATACGCAGTATTTT.